Listed here are 22 T cell receptor beta chains from one sample, sequenced in a study of cytomegalovirus exposure and HLA in healthy donors. PCR employed 60 Vbeta and 13 Jbeta primers. Measured with immunoSEQ multiplex PCR; TCRdb has only the in-frame clones, and not every one. The sample carries more than 200,000 clones, about 80% recorded once. Sequencing was carried out using PBMCs. The source of these receptors is a man aged 35-49 years in good health and CMV-seropositive.

V is TRBV5-1 and J is TRBJ1-1; unclear D gene. Deletions cut 1 base from V and 7 bases from J, with 17 bases between. The CDR3 contains 15 residues. From germline, CDR1 is SGHRS and CDR2 YFSETQ. CDR3 nucleotide sequence: TGCGCCAGCAGCTTGCCGGGAGGAACGGGGAGTGAAGCTTTCTTT. It codes for CASSLPGGTGSEAFF.

The V and J genes are TRBV9 and TRBJ2-1; D is ambiguous. V dropped 3 bases and J dropped 5 bases, with 12 bases sitting between them. This CDR3 spans 14 amino acids. From germline, CDR1 is SGDLS and CDR2 YYNGEE. The DNA of the CDR3 is TGTGCCAGCAGCGCGAGACTTGCGGACAATGAGCAGTTCTTC. This sequence encodes CASSARLADNEQFF.

The J gene is TRBJ1-5, the V gene TRBV2, with TRBD1 as a possible D gene (5 bases). The V end was cut by 8 bases, the J end by 6 bases, with 14 bases between. The CDR3 consists of 13 residues. Per germline, CDR1 SNHLY and CDR2 FYNNEI. This CDR3 reads CASSWAGGQPQHF. In DNA form, the CDR3 reads TGTGCCAGCTCCTGGGCGGGGGGTCAGCCCCAGCATTTT. Full variable domain (outside the CDR3, taken from reference TRBV2 and TRBJ1-5): EPEVTQTPSHQVTQMGQEVILRCVPISNHLYFYWYRQILGQKVEFLVSFYNNEISEKSEIFDDQFSVERPDGSNFTLKIRSTKLEDSAMYFCASSWAGGQPQHFGDGTRLSIL.

The genes are TRBV10-2 and TRBJ1-6; no clear D. CDR3 length: 12 residues. Per the germline V gene, CDR1 is WSHSY and CDR2 is SAAADI. Deletions cut 3 bases from V and 16 bases from J, with 13 bases between. CDR3 nucleotides: TGCGCCAGCAGTGAAAGCACTGGAGGACTCCACTTT. Its protein is CASSESTGGLHF.

The genes are TRBV27 and TRBJ2-1; tentative D call: TRBD1 (6 bases). The germline V and J ends were trimmed by 9 bases and 8 bases, with 14 bases remaining between them. This CDR3 comprises 12 residues. Looked up from germline, CDR1 is MNHEY and CDR2 is SMNVEV (reference sequence). The CDR3 nucleotides are TGTGCCAGTAGCTCAACAGGGCATGAGCAGTTCTTC. It yields the protein CASSSTGHEQFF.

The V gene is TRBV25-1, the J gene TRBJ1-1; D perhaps matches TRBD1 (5 bases). This CDR3 contains 13 residues. The germline V and J ends were trimmed by 6 bases and 6 bases, with 14 bases remaining between them. Looked up from germline, CDR1 is MGHDK and CDR2 is SYGVNS. In nucleotides, the CDR3 is TGTGCCAGCAGGGAGGGGACTCTCCCTGAAGCTTTCTTT. Translation gives CASREGTLPEAFF.

The V call is TRBV27, the J call TRBJ1-5; 7 nucleotides match TRBD1. Per germline, CDR1 MNHEY and CDR2 SMNVEV (reference sequence). The CDR3 is 13 amino acids. V shed 2 bases and J 8 bases; nucleotides not matched to a gene: 3. CDR3 nucleotide sequence: TGTGCCAGCAGTTTACAGGGGGGTGAGCCCCAGCATTTT. It translates to CASSLQGGEPQHF.

This chain connects TRBV7-9 to TRBJ2-7; 7 nucleotides match TRBD1. V dropped 1 base and J dropped 5; count of bases not matched to a gene: 8. Germline-derived CDR1 and CDR2 are SEHNR and FQNEAQ (reference sequence). This CDR3 contains 15 residues. CDR3 DNA sequence: TGTGCCAGCAGCTTAGTTGGAGACAGGGCGCACGAGCAGTACTTC. It is translated as CASSLVGDRAHEQYF.

The CDR3 sequence: CASRGTENIQYF. CDR3 bases: TGTGCCAGCAGAGGGACAGAAAACATTCAGTACTTC. The chain combines TRBV6-5 with TRBJ2-4; TRBD1 aligns across 7 bases. Germline CDR1 MNHEY, CDR2 SVGAGI. The CDR3 is 12 residues long. Trimming took 6 bases from V and 5 from J; bases not matched to a gene: 1.

The count of this clone is one. The chain joins TRBV4-1 to TRBJ2-1; D possibly corresponds to TRBD2 (6 bases). The CDR3 contains 13 residues. Germline CDR1 is MGHRA and CDR2 is YSYEKL. V lost 4 bases and J lost 7, with 11 bases in between. The CDR3 spells CASSPSTRNEQFF. The CDR3 nucleotides are TGCGCCAGCAGCCCTTCGACTAGGAATGAGCAGTTCTTC.

The chain uses TRBV30 and TRBJ1-1; D ambiguous. The ends were cut back, 1 base at V and 1 base at J, with 7 bases in the middle. CDR3 length equals 13 residues. Germline V gives CDR1 GTSNPN, CDR2 SVGIG (reference sequence). CDR3 sequence: CAWSDEANTEAFF. The CDR3 region has the DNA TGTGCCTGGAGTGACGAGGCGAACACTGAAGCTTTCTTT.

This chain uses TRBV6-6 with TRBJ1-2; the D gene is possibly TRBD1 (6 bases). Per germline, CDR1 MNHNY and CDR2 SVGAGI (reference sequence). CDR3 length equals 13 residues. The V gene lost 7 bases and the J gene lost 2 bases, with 11 bases spanning the gap. CDR3 sequence reads: CASTLDRNYGYTF. The CDR3 nucleotides read TGTGCCAGCACCCTAGACAGGAACTATGGCTACACCTTC.

J is TRBJ1-5 and V is TRBV6-5; weak D call: TRBD1 (5 bases). V dropped 0 bases and J dropped 4 bases, with 7 bases sitting between them. Germline lookup yields CDR1 MNHEY and CDR2 SVGAGI. The CDR3 contains 14 residues. The CDR3 spells CASSYSRGNQPQHF. The CDR3 DNA follows: TGTGCCAGCAGTTACTCGCGGGGGAATCAGCCCCAGCATTTT.

This rearrangement joins TRBV29-1 to TRBJ1-1; D perhaps matches TRBD1 (5 bases). The CDR3 runs to 15 residues. Germline CDR1 and CDR2: SQVTM and ANQGSEA. Trimming removed 6 bases at V and 4 bases at J, with 21 bases between. CDR3 nucleotide sequence: TGCAGCGTCCAGGGACGGACTAAACGAGGCACTGAAGCTTTCTTT. This encodes CSVQGRTKRGTEAFF.

This chain links TRBV27 with TRBJ2-1; TRBD1 is a possible D gene (6 bases). V was shortened by 5 bases and J by 8 bases, with 13 bases between the two germline ends. This CDR3 has 13 residues. In germline, CDR1 is MNHEY, CDR2 SMNVEV (reference sequence). The CDR3 loop is CASSGWDNDEQFF. DNA for the CDR3: TGTGCCAGCAGTGGATGGGACAATGATGAGCAGTTCTTC.

The chain combines TRBV9 with TRBJ2-3; D is possibly TRBD1 (6 bases). V was shortened by 4 bases and J by 2 bases, with 14 bases between the two germline ends. Germline V CDR1 and CDR2: SGDLS, YYNGEE. The CDR3 runs 15 residues. The CDR3 here is CASSSGARTTDTQYF. The CDR3 DNA follows: TGTGCCAGCAGCTCAGGGGCCAGGACCACAGATACGCAGTATTTT.

The chain couples TRBV30 to TRBJ1-1; 9 bases fit TRBD1. The germline CDR1 and CDR2 sequences are GTSNPN and SVGIG (reference sequence). The CDR3 has 14 residues. The junction had 3 bases not matched to a gene; V was cut back by 3 bases and J by 1 base. CDR3 region: CAWRGQGRNTEAFF. The CDR3 nucleotides read TGTGCCTGGAGGGGACAGGGAAGGAACACTGAAGCTTTCTTT. The full variable domain, its missing parts supplied by reference TRBV30 and TRBJ1-1, is SQTIHQWPATLVQPVGSPLSLECTVEGTSNPNLYWYRQAAGRGLQLLFYSVGIGQISSEVPQNLSASRPQDRQFILSSKKLLLSDSGFYLCAWRGQGRNTEAFFGQGTRLTVV.

This clone was seen just once. The chain recombines TRBV6-1 with TRBJ1-1, with a tentative D call TRBD1 (6 bases). The CDR3 totals 14 residues. CDR1 is MNHNS and CDR2 is SASEGT in the germline V gene. The V gene lost 8 bases and the J gene lost 7 bases, with 20 bases spanning the gap. CDR3 nucleotide sequence: TGTGCCAGCCTACCTCCGGGGGGGGCAGATGAAGCTTTCTTT. Encoded protein: CASLPPGGADEAFF.

The rearrangement links TRBV6-5 to TRBJ1-2, with 7 bases aligning to TRBD1. This CDR3 comprises 13 residues. The J segment lost 4 bases and the V segment lost 5 bases, leaving 4 bases of the junction unmatched. The germline gives CDR1 MNHEY, CDR2 SVGAGI. CDR3 residues: CASSAQGLYGYTF. The CDR3 DNA follows: TGTGCCAGCAGTGCACAGGGGCTCTATGGCTACACCTTC.

The J gene is TRBJ1-2, the V gene TRBV27, with 7 bases identical to TRBD1. The CDR3 extends over 13 amino acids. Germline V lookup: CDR1 MNHEY, CDR2 SMNVEV (reference sequence). J lost 5 bases, V lost 4 bases, and 4 bases had no gene match. The CDR3, as DNA: TGTGCCAGCAGTTCCGGGACAGCTTATGGCTACACCTTC. Protein: CASSSGTAYGYTF.

The genes are TRBV9 and TRBJ2-1, with 11 bases identical to TRBD2. Germline values: CDR1 SGDLS, CDR2 YYNGEE. J lost 6 bases, V lost 2 bases, and 7 bases had no gene match. There are 16 residues in the CDR3. CDR3 in amino acids: CASSVLAGGVGNEQFF. DNA of the CDR3: TGTGCCAGCAGCGTTTTAGCGGGAGGGGTGGGCAATGAGCAGTTCTTC.

The CDR3 coding sequence is TGTGCCAGTAGTATCGGCAGGGAGGCCGAGCAGTACGTC. This translates into CASSIGREAEQYV. This chain connects TRBV19 to TRBJ2-7, with a possible D match to TRBD2 (6 bases). Trimming took off 3 bases at V and 6 bases at J, with 12 bases between the two ends. Looked up from germline, CDR1 is LNHDA and CDR2 is SQIVND (reference sequence). CDR3 size: 13 residues.